This TCR beta chain is from a study of cytomegalovirus exposure and HLA in healthy donors. Overall study findings and caveats: Earlier results showed most TCR beta V segments being productive about 87% or about 30% of the time.

13 Jbeta primers and 60 Vbeta primers were used for the PCR. The repertoire was sequenced with immunoSEQ multiplex PCR; TCRdb's copy has only in-frame clones and lacks some. The table shows over 150,000 clones, with less than 80% occurring only once. This clone was observed a handful of times. Its target is unknown. This sequence was found in a man in his forties in good health and CMV-seronegative. The sequencing input was PBMCs.

The CDR3 DNA sequence: TGCGCCAGCAGCCAACAAAACTTTAGCTCCTACGAGCAGTACTTC. It encodes CASSQQNFSSYEQYF. The chain couples TRBV4-1 to TRBJ2-7; D not resolved. Trimming took 2 bases from V and 0 from J, leaving 11 bases between them. Germline V lookup: CDR1 MGHRA, CDR2 YSYEKL. The CDR3 is 15 residues long.